Below, one TCR beta chain is given with its context. The antigen is undetermined. This sample is part of a study of OX40 agonist ivuxolimab in advanced cancers. Overall study: The dose of intravenous ivuxolimab that patients received every 2 weeks ranged from 0.01 to 10 mg/kg. Overall study results and limits: Nonresponders included some who also had low normalized T-cell clonal expansion. Still undetermined is the antigen specificity of the expanded peripheral T cells.

Germline assignment: CDR1 SGHAT and CDR2 FQNNGV. The CDR3 extends over 16 amino acids. V shed 3 bases, J shed 4 bases, and the junction held 8 bases outside the gene matches. Profiled with immunoSEQ multiplex PCR; TCRdb holds only in-frame clones, not every one. Found here are tens of thousands of clones, approximately 80% of them singletons; the top ten hold 23%. The clonotype was recovered from an adult with an advanced solid tumor such as melanoma, head and neck, liver or kidney cancer. Sequences were derived from CD4+ or CD8+ T cells sorted from blood, sampled in a trial of the OX40 agonist ivuxolimab. This chain connects TRBV11-2 to TRBJ2-1; 8 bases line up with TRBD2. In DNA, the CDR3 is TGTGCCAGCAGCTTGTCGGCGACTAGCGTTTACAATGAGCAGTTCTTC. This codes for CASSLSATSVYNEQFF.